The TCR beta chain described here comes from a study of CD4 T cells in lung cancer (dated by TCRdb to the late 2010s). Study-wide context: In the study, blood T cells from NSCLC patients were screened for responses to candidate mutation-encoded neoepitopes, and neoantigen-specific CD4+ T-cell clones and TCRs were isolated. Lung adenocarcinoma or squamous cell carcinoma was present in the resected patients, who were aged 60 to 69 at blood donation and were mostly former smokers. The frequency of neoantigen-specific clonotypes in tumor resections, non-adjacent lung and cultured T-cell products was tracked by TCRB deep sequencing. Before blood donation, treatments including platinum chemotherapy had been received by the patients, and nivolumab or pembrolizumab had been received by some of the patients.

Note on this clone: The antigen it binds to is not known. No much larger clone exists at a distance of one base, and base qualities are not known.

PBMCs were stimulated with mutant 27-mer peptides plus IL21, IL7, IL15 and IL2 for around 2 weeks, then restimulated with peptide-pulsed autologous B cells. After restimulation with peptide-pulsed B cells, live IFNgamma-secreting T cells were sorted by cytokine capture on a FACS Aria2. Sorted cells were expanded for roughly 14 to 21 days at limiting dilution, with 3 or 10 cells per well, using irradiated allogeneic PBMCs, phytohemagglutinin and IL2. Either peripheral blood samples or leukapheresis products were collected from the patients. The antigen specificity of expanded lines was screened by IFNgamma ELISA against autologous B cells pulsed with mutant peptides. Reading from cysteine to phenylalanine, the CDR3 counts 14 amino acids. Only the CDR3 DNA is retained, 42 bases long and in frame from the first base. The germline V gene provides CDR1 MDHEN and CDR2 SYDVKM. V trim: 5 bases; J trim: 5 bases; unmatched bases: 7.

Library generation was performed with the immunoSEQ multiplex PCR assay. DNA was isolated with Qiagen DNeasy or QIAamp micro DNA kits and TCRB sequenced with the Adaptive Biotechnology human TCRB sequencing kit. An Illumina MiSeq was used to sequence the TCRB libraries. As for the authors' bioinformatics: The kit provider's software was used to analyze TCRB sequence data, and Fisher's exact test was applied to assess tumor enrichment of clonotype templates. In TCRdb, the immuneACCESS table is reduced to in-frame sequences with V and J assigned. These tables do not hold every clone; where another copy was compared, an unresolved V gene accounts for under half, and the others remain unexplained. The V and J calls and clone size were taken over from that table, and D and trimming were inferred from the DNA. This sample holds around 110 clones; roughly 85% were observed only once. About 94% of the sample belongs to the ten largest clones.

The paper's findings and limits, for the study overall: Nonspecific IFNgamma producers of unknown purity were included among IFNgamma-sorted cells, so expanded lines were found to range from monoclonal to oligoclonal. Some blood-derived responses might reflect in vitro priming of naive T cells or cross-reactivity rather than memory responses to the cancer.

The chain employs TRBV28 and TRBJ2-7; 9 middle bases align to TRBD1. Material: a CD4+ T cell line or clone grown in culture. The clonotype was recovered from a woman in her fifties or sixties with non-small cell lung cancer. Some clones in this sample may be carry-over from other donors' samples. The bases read TGTGCCAGCAGTGACAGGGGGGTATGGAACGAGCAGTACTTC. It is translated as CASSDRGVWNEQYF.